These 25 T cell receptor beta chains were all obtained from the same sample, sequenced in a study of OX40 agonist ivuxolimab in advanced cancers. Data came from immunoSEQ multiplex PCR; TCRdb stores just in-frame clones and leaves some out. This table has about 18,000 clones, 60% to 80% appearing once. The sequencing here drew on CD4+ or CD8+ T cells sorted from blood, taken in a trial of the OX40 agonist ivuxolimab. Receptor source: an adult with an advanced solid tumor such as melanoma, head and neck, liver or kidney cancer.

The rearrangement uses TRBV6-6 and TRBJ2-2; D might be TRBD2 (5 bases). Looked up from germline, CDR1 is MNHNY and CDR2 is SVGAGI (reference sequence). The CDR3 extends over 16 amino acids. Between the trimmed V and J ends, which lost 9 bases and 0 bases, there was a span of 17 bases. CDR3 sequence (DNA): TGTGCCAGTCTCTCGTGGGCAGCGGCGAACACCGGGGAGCTGTTTTTT. Protein sequence: CASLSWAAANTGELFF.

For this clone: Germline is not matched at one junction end, which may reflect a read error. This same CDR3 is encoded by further DNA sequences in the sample. This chain connects TRBV5-1 to TRBJ2-3, with D perhaps matching TRBD1 (6 bases). Germline V gives CDR1 SGHRS, CDR2 YFSETQ. This CDR3 region has 15 residues. CDR3 sequence reads: CASSLVQGGTDTQYF. CDR3 nucleotide sequence: TGCGCCAGTAGCTTGGTACAGGGAGGCACAGATACGCAGTATTTT.

By proportion, this clone is medium-sized. The chain recombines TRBV7-3 with TRBJ1-1; TRBD1 aligns across 9 bases. Germline CDR1 and CDR2: SGHTA and FQGTGA. The CDR3 consists of 15 residues. V shed 3 bases, J shed 5 bases, and the junction held 7 bases outside the gene matches. The CDR3 loop reads CASSLTGGEGTEAFF. The CDR3 DNA reads as TGTGCCAGCAGCTTGACAGGGGGAGAAGGGACTGAAGCTTTCTTT.

The V gene is TRBV5-4, the J gene TRBJ1-4, with 8 bases matching TRBD1. Unmatched junction bases numbered 9, after V lost 4 bases and J lost 7 bases. CDR1 is SGHNT and CDR2 is YYREEE in the germline V gene (reference sequence). This CDR3 comprises 15 residues. As DNA, the CDR3 is TGTGCCAGCAGCGTGGACAGGGTCGGGAGTGAAAAACTGTTTTTT. This encodes CASSVDRVGSEKLFF. Combining the CDR3 with reference TRBV5-4 and TRBJ1-4 gives the whole variable domain ETGVTQSPTHLIKTRGQQVTLRCSSQSGHNTVSWYQQALGQGPQFIFQYYREEENGRGNFPPRFSGLQFPNYSSELNVNALELDDSALYLCASSVDRVGSEKLFFGSGTQLSVL.

This clone was picked up a small number of times. The V call is TRBV29-1, the J call TRBJ1-1; maybe TRBD1 (5 bases). V was shortened by 4 bases and J by 4 bases, with 10 bases between the two germline ends. The length of the CDR3 is 12 residues. Germline CDR1 reads SQVTM; CDR2 reads ANQGSEA. The CDR3: CSVGVGVTEAFF. The CDR3 coding sequence is TGCAGCGTTGGCGTAGGGGTCACTGAAGCTTTCTTT.

The chain joins TRBV5-6 to TRBJ1-2, with D possibly being TRBD1 (5 bases). Germline CDR1 SGHDT, CDR2 YYEEEE. The CDR3 consists of 14 residues. V was shortened by 4 bases and J by 6 bases, with 16 bases between the two germline ends. CDR3 coding DNA: TGTGCCAGCAGCGTAAGGGGAGGGGCCCATGGCTACACCTTC. It codes for CASSVRGGAHGYTF. Full variable domain (rest looked up from reference TRBV5-6 and TRBJ1-2): DAGVTQSPTHLIKTRGQQVTLRCSPKSGHDTVSWYQQALGQGPQFIFQYYEEEERQRGNFPDRFSGHQFPNYSSELNVNALLLGDSALYLCASSVRGGAHGYTFGSGTRLTVV.

The V gene is TRBV13, the J gene TRBJ2-1; 9 nucleotides agree with TRBD1. Losses at the gene ends were 5 bases for V and 3 bases for J; bases not matched to a gene: 8. CDR1 PRHDT and CDR2 FYEKMQ come from the germline V gene (reference sequence). The CDR3 has 16 residues. Here the CDR3 reads CASSMPGQGIYNEQFF. The CDR3 DNA sequence: TGTGCCAGCAGCATGCCGGGACAGGGTATCTACAATGAGCAGTTCTTC.

This clone was observed a handful of times. The chain couples TRBV27 to TRBJ2-6; the D is unclear. V was clipped by 2 bases and J by 0 bases, with 5 bases between them. CDR1 is MNHEY and CDR2 is SMNVEV in the germline V gene (reference sequence). The CDR3 is made up of 15 amino acids. The CDR3 is CASSLRSSGANVLTF. CDR3 DNA: TGTGCCAGCAGTTTACGTAGCTCTGGGGCCAACGTCCTGACTTTC.

There are a few counts of this clone. The rearrangement joins TRBV2 to TRBJ1-1; D gene unclear. Trimming shortened V by 6 bases and J by 0 bases, and 14 bases separated the two germline ends. Germline assignment: CDR1 SNHLY and CDR2 FYNNEI. The CDR3 extends over 15 amino acids. The CDR3 DNA reads TGTGCCAGCAGGGAGAATCGGAACCTGAACACTGAAGCTTTCTTT. Amino acids: CASRENRNLNTEAFF.

The CDR3 loop is CASSDYRDEQPQHF. The CDR3 coding sequence is TGTGCCAGTAGTGACTACAGGGACGAGCAGCCCCAGCATTTT. The chain combines TRBV19 with TRBJ1-5, with D possibly matching TRBD1 (6 bases). Germline V gene data show CDR1 as LNHDA and CDR2 as SQIVND (reference sequence). The V gene lost 5 bases and the J gene lost 7 bases, with 15 bases spanning the gap. The CDR3 totals 14 residues.

This clone came up a few times. The V gene is TRBV27, the J gene TRBJ2-7; the D call may be TRBD1 or TRBD2 (5 bases each). Germline CDR1 and CDR2: MNHEY and SMNVEV (reference sequence). V was shortened by 6 bases and J by 3 bases, with 12 bases between the two germline ends. The CDR3 is made up of 13 amino acids. This chain's CDR3 is CASRPRDRYEQYF. The DNA for the CDR3 is TGTGCCAGCAGGCCCCGGGACCGCTACGAGCAGTACTTC.

The rearrangement uses TRBV2 and TRBJ2-7, with 9 bases matching TRBD2. The V segment lost 6 bases and the J segment 0 bases; nucleotides outside the gene matches: 6. This CDR3 is built from 15 residues. The germline V gene has CDR1 SNHLY and CDR2 FYNNEI. The CDR3 protein is CASSPSGRTSYEQYF. CDR3 sequence (DNA): TGTGCCAGCAGCCCGAGCGGGAGGACCTCCTACGAGCAGTACTTC.

By sample share, this clone is medium-sized. The chain uses TRBV6-1 and TRBJ2-2; D may correspond to TRBD1 or TRBD2 (7 bases each). The CDR3 runs 17 residues. Trimming stripped 3 bases from V and 4 bases from J, with 18 bases between. Germline V gene lookup returns CDR1 MNHNS and CDR2 SASEGT. DNA for the CDR3: TGTGCCAGCAGTGAGGCAGGGGCAGGGGGGGGCACCGGGGAGCTGTTTTTT. It encodes CASSEAGAGGGTGELFF.

J is TRBJ1-2 and V is TRBV6-1; 7 bases agree with TRBD1. Germline V gene lookup returns CDR1 MNHNS and CDR2 SASEGT. The CDR3 has 14 residues. V was clipped by 3 bases and J by 5 bases; unmatched bases: 6. The CDR3 nucleotides read TGTGCCAGCAGTGACTGGACAGGAGCTTATGGCTACACCTTC. Its translation: CASSDWTGAYGYTF.

The chain has TRBV6-5 and TRBJ1-1; 9 nucleotides match TRBD1. V dropped 0 bases and J dropped 9; count of bases not matched to a gene: 5. Per the germline V gene, CDR1 is MNHEY and CDR2 is SVGAGI. This CDR3 comprises 14 residues. The CDR3, as DNA: TGTGCCAGCAGTTACTCTTTACAGGGGGCGCAAGCTTTCTTT. Amino acids: CASSYSLQGAQAFF.

The V gene is TRBV28, the J gene TRBJ2-3; tentative D call: TRBD1 (6 bases). Germline values: CDR1 MDHEN, CDR2 SYDVKM. CDR3 length equals 17 residues. V shed 4 bases and J shed 4 bases, with 21 bases lying between them. CDR3 sequence (DNA): TGTGCCAGCAGTTCCCCCACGGACAGCACAGGAGCAGATACGCAGTATTTT. Its protein is CASSSPTDSTGADTQYF.

CDR3 sequence: CATSRGSSYEQYF. The DNA of the CDR3 is TGTGCCACCTCCCGGGGGAGCTCCTACGAGCAGTACTTC. This chain links TRBV6-1 with TRBJ2-7; tentatively, D is TRBD2 (6 bases). Trimming took off 10 bases at V and 0 bases at J, with 13 bases between the two ends. Germline CDR1 reads MNHNS; CDR2 reads SASEGT. CDR3 size: 13 residues.

This chain connects TRBV30 to TRBJ1-2; D gene unclear. The CDR3 contains 10 residues. Germline V gene lookup returns CDR1 GTSNPN and CDR2 SVGIG (reference sequence). Trimming removed 3 bases at V and 7 bases at J, with 6 bases between. The CDR3 coding sequence is TGTGCCTGGAGGCGGGGTGGCTACACCTTC. Residues: CAWRRGGYTF.

The chain carries TRBV2 and TRBJ2-7; D gene ambiguous. CDR1 and CDR2 from the germline V gene are SNHLY and FYNNEI. V lost 4 bases and J 5 bases, leaving 15 bases between the germline ends. The CDR3 length is 14 residues. This CDR3 reads CASSVSLPPDEQYF. The CDR3 nucleotides read TGTGCCAGCAGTGTTTCGCTCCCTCCTGACGAGCAGTACTTC.

The genes are TRBV19 and TRBJ2-1; D is perhaps TRBD2 (6 bases). The length of the CDR3 is 17 residues. Trimming cost V 0 bases and J 7 bases, with 19 bases left between them. CDR1 LNHDA and CDR2 SQIVND come from the germline V gene (reference sequence). The CDR3 nucleotides read TGTGCCAGTAGTATAGATCTCGGAGGGGAAGGGTCGAATGAGCAGTTCTTC. This encodes CASSIDLGGEGSNEQFF.

The chain links TRBV4-3 to TRBJ1-1, with D unresolved. The CDR3 has 14 residues. CDR1 and CDR2 from the germline V gene are LGHNA and YSLEER. The germline V and J ends were trimmed by 1 base and 6 bases, with 12 bases remaining between them. The CDR3: CASSQVAGGAEAFF. Written as DNA, the CDR3 is TGCGCCAGCAGCCAAGTAGCCGGTGGGGCTGAAGCTTTCTTT.

V is TRBV7-9 and J is TRBJ2-1, with TRBD1 as a possible D gene (5 bases). The CDR3 length is 13 residues. Trimming cost V 11 bases and J 8 bases, with 19 bases left between them. CDR1 is SEHNR and CDR2 is FQNEAQ in the germline V gene (reference sequence). The CDR3 nucleotides read TGTGCCGCGACCGGTCAGGGTAACGATGAGCAGTTCTTC. Protein: CAATGQGNDEQFF.

This clone has only one observation. V gene TRBV10-3 combines with J gene TRBJ2-2; possibly TRBD2 for D (5 bases). The CDR3 is made up of 14 amino acids. Looked up from germline, CDR1 is ENHRY and CDR2 is SYGVKD. Trimming shortened V by 4 bases and J by 6 bases, and 12 bases separated the two germline ends. The CDR3 loop is CAISVRGSPGELFF. CDR3 DNA: TGTGCCATCAGTGTTAGAGGGTCGCCCGGGGAGCTGTTTTTT.

The V call is TRBV7-8, the J call TRBJ2-7; 8 nucleotides align to TRBD1. J gave up 2 bases and V 5 bases, and 8 bases lay outside the gene matches. CDR3 size: 15 residues. Germline CDR1 is SGHVS and CDR2 is FQNEAQ. This CDR3 reads CASSDTGGGPYEQYF. The CDR3 DNA reads TGTGCCAGCAGCGACACAGGGGGAGGTCCCTACGAGCAGTACTTC.

The V and J genes are TRBV6-5 and TRBJ2-2; no reliable D call. The V and J ends lost 2 bases and 4 bases respectively, with 11 bases between them. The V gene's germline CDR1 is MNHEY and CDR2 SVGAGI. This CDR3 is built from 15 residues. The CDR3 region is CASSYKSGATGELFF. Here the CDR3 DNA reads TGTGCCAGCAGTTACAAGTCAGGCGCCACCGGGGAGCTGTTTTTT.